The 10 T cell receptor beta chains given below trace back to one sample, sequenced in a study of response to subunit inactivated influenza vaccine. Using its own MiXCR run on the RT-PCR reads, TCRdb lists one record per CDR3 protein. The table includes about 480,000 distinct CDR3 sequences, 10% to 15% detected once. The input for sequencing was PBMCs from blood, taken roughly 48 days after vaccination. The receptors originated from a man aged 50 to 60 who received an inactivated influenza vaccine.

This clonotype has a handful of counts. This chain connects TRBV11-1 to TRBJ2-3; 7 bases fit TRBD2. Germline V gene data show CDR1 as SGHAT and CDR2 as FQDESV (reference sequence). With 5 bases clipped from V and 7 bases from J, the junction kept 12 bases outside the gene matches. This CDR3 contains 15 residues. As DNA, the CDR3 is TGTGCCAGCAGCGAAGGTCGGGACTATCTGTATACGCAGTATTTT. Protein product: CASSEGRDYLYTQYF.

This clonotype showed up just a few times. The V gene is TRBV20-1, the J gene TRBJ1-6; a possible D gene is TRBD1 (5 bases). V was pared by 3 bases and J by 7 bases, with 10 bases between. The CDR3 consists of 13 residues. Per germline, CDR1 DFQATT and CDR2 SNEGSKA (reference sequence). CDR3: CSASRGPNSPLHF. CDR3 sequence (DNA): TGCAGTGCTAGCCGGGGCCCAAATTCACCCCTCCACTTT.

This clonotype was observed many times. The CDR3 DNA reads as TGTGCCAGCACCTTGGGACAGGCCACTGAAGCTTTCTTT. This sequence encodes CASTLGQATEAFF. The V call is TRBV14, the J call TRBJ1-1; 8 positions match TRBD1. CDR3 length: 13 residues. The trim removed 7 bases at V and 4 bases at J, leaving 5 bases unmatched. Germline V gene sequence: CDR1 SGHDN, CDR2 FVKESK.

This clonotype has a handful of counts. This chain uses TRBV9 with TRBJ1-4; D may be TRBD1 (5 bases). The CDR3 loop spans 13 amino acids. CDR1 is SGDLS, CDR2 YYNGEE, per germline. V was pared by 8 bases and J by 8 bases, with 16 bases between. The CDR3 DNA reads TGTGCCAGTAGCCCGGGGGTCGGGGAAAAACTGTTTTTT. It codes for CASSPGVGEKLFF.

This clonotype occurred many times. The chain joins TRBV6-2 or TRBV6-3 to TRBJ2-7, with D unclear. Trimming left V 7 bases short and J 5 bases short, with 12 bases between. Germline-derived CDR1 and CDR2 are MNHEY and SVGEGT. The CDR3 contains 12 residues. The chain's CDR3 is CASTAPENEQYF. The CDR3 DNA is TGTGCCAGCACTGCCCCTGAGAACGAGCAGTACTTC.

The rearrangement uses TRBV4-3 and TRBJ2-7; D not resolved. The CDR3 length is 13 residues. Germline CDR1 is LGHNA and CDR2 is YSLEER. With 0 bases removed from V and 6 bases from J, the gap between germline ends came to 9 bases. CDR3 sequence reads: CASSQDYRAEQYF. The DNA of the CDR3 is TGCGCCAGCAGCCAAGATTACAGAGCCGAGCAGTACTTC.

The rearrangement joins TRBV7-9 to TRBJ1-2; 8 nucleotides agree with TRBD1. V lost 1 base, J lost 5 bases, and 3 bases stayed unmatched. CDR3 length: 14 residues. Germline V gene data show CDR1 as SEHNR and CDR2 as FQNEAQ (reference sequence). The CDR3 spells CASSLGTGYYGYTF. The CDR3 nucleotides read TGTGCCAGCAGCTTAGGGACAGGGTATTATGGCTACACCTTC.

The rearrangement uses TRBV4-3 and TRBJ2-2, with D possibly matching TRBD1 (6 bases). The CDR3 loop spans 13 amino acids. Per germline, CDR1 LGHNA and CDR2 YSLEER. The V and J ends lost 5 bases and 6 bases respectively, with 10 bases between them. The CDR3 region has the DNA TGCGCCAGCAGCGGGACACTGCCCGGGGAGCTGTTTTTT. It specifies CASSGTLPGELFF.

This clonotype has ten or more counts. The chain couples TRBV5-1 to TRBJ2-7; D could derive from TRBD1 or TRBD2 (6 bases each). The V end lost 5 bases, the J end lost 1 base, and 16 bases lay between the germline ends. The CDR3 sequence is 15 residues long. The germline V gene encodes CDR1 SGHRS and CDR2 YFSETQ. The CDR3 reads CASRGLTGRSYEQYF. Written as DNA, the CDR3 is TGCGCCAGCAGGGGACTGACAGGTCGTTCCTACGAGCAGTACTTC. Together with reference TRBV5-1 and TRBJ2-7, the CDR3 gives the full variable domain: KAGVTQTPRYLIKTRGQQVTLSCSPISGHRSVSWYQQTPGQGLQFLFEYFSETQRNKGNFPGRFSGRQFSNSRSEMNVSTLELGDSALYLCASRGLTGRSYEQYFGPGTRLTVT.

In this sample, this clonotype turned up a few times. The chain links TRBV3-1 to TRBJ2-1; 13 nucleotides line up with TRBD2. Trimming at V came to 5 bases and at J to 9 bases, leaving 7 bases not matched to a gene. In germline, CDR1 is LGHDT, CDR2 YNNKEL (reference sequence). This CDR3 contains 15 residues. Here the CDR3 reads CASSVLAGGPSEQFF. The DNA for the CDR3 is TGTGCCAGCAGCGTACTAGCGGGAGGGCCGAGTGAGCAGTTCTTC.